This is a list of T cell receptor beta chains from one sample in a study of cytomegalovirus exposure and HLA in healthy donors. Method: immunoSEQ multiplex PCR; TCRdb's copy keeps in-frame clones and lacks some. The sample carries around 150,000 clones, approximately 80% recorded once. Sequencing was performed on PBMCs. The receptor source for this set is a woman between 40 and 50 years old in good health and CMV-seronegative. CDR3s include the opening cysteine and the closing phenylalanine or tryptophan. D genes are given only for firm matches. A row's size may be missing; if present it is once, few, many or a size class.

j_gene	abundance	d_gene	v_gene	CDR3aa	CDR3nt
TRBJ1-1	few	TRBD1	TRBV7-9	CASTERTGVGLAEAFF	TGTGCCAGCACTGAGAGAACAGGGGTTGGTTTGGCTGAAGCTTTCTTT
TRBJ2-5	.	.	TRBV9	CASSVGRAGETQYF	TGTGCCAGCAGCGTGGGCAGGGCTGGGGAGACCCAGTACTTC
TRBJ2-1	.	TRBD1	TRBV11-2	CASSLAAGGKNEQFF	TGTGCCAGCAGCTTAGCGGCAGGGGGCAAGAATGAGCAGTTCTTC
TRBJ1-1	.	TRBD1	TRBV7-2	CASSSQGAGNTEAFF	TGTGCCAGCAGCAGCCAGGGGGCTGGGAACACTGAAGCTTTCTTT
TRBJ2-7	.	.	TRBV25-1	CASSEGSYEQYF	TGTGCCAGCAGTGAAGGTAGCTACGAGCAGTACTTC
TRBJ2-7	.	TRBD2	TRBV6-5	CASSYSGGTAWYEQYF	TGTGCCAGCAGTTACTCGGGAGGGACTGCTTGGTACGAGCAGTACTTC
TRBJ2-4	few	.	TRBV4-1	CASSQDAANQYF	TGCGCCAGCAGCCAAGACGCGGCCAATCAGTACTTC
TRBJ1-5	.	.	TRBV23-1	CASSQWAGKRPQHF	TGCGCCAGCAGTCAATGGGCGGGTAAACGGCCCCAGCATTTT
TRBJ2-7	few	.	TRBV10-3	CAISEQLTGTYEQYF	TGTGCCATCAGTGAACAATTAACAGGGACCTACGAGCAGTACTTC
TRBJ2-1	.	.	TRBV27	CASSLYGGVSYNEQFF	TGTGCCAGCAGTTTATACGGCGGGGTCTCCTACAATGAGCAGTTCTTC
TRBJ2-3	.	.	TRBV2	CASTDGAGLNTDTQYF	TGTGCCAGCACTGACGGCGCGGGTCTAAACACAGATACGCAGTATTTT
TRBJ1-1	few	TRBD1	TRBV7-2	CASSLGGRGHEAFF	TGTGCCAGCAGCTTAGGAGGCAGGGGGCATGAAGCTTTCTTT
TRBJ1-1	.	TRBD1	TRBV14	CASSHRQGDGTEAFF	TGTGCCAGCAGCCACAGACAGGGGGACGGCACTGAAGCTTTCTTT
TRBJ2-7	.	.	TRBV5-1	CASSFDSIYEQYF	TGCGCCAGCAGCTTTGACTCCATCTACGAGCAGTACTTC
TRBJ2-1	.	TRBD2	TRBV28	CASTERGAGGNEQFF	TGTGCCAGCACTGAGCGGGGGGCTGGGGGGAATGAGCAGTTCTTC
TRBJ2-3	.	TRBD2	TRBV30	CAWALAGGRDTQYF	TGTGCCTGGGCACTAGCGGGGGGGCGAGATACGCAGTATTTT
TRBJ1-1	.	.	TRBV2	CASSIDILEEGMNTEAFF	TGTGCCAGCTCAATTGACATCTTAGAGGAGGGAATGAACACTGAAGCTTTCTTT
TRBJ1-1	.	.	TRBV15	CATSREGGRTEAFF	TGTGCCACCAGCAGAGAAGGAGGGCGGACTGAAGCTTTCTTT
TRBJ2-7	.	.	TRBV7-9	CASSLGSGATYEQYF	TGTGCCAGCAGCTTAGGATCGGGAGCAACCTACGAGCAGTACTTC
TRBJ1-2	.	.	TRBV30	CAWTGDRPSGGYTF	TGTGCCTGGACCGGAGACAGGCCCAGCGGTGGCTACACCTTC
TRBJ1-6	.	.	TRBV10-3	CAIRMQGGESLHF	TGTGCCATCAGGATGCAAGGAGGGGAATCCCTCCACTTT
TRBJ2-7	.	.	TRBV28	CASSLTGYEQYF	TGTGCCAGCAGTTTAACCGGCTACGAGCAGTACTTC
TRBJ1-1	.	.	TRBV28	CASSLYLDRSNTEAFF	TGTGCCAGCAGTCTTTACCTCGACAGATCGAACACTGAAGCTTTCTTT
TRBJ2-2	.	TRBD1	TRBV18	CASSRDRGVLFF	TGTGCCAGCTCGCGGGACAGGGGAGTGCTGTTTTTT
TRBJ2-7	.	.	TRBV10-3	CAISDIGRSYEQYF	TGTGCCATCAGTGATATTGGCAGGTCCTACGAGCAGTACTTC
TRBJ1-5	.	TRBD1	TRBV27	CASTLPPDRAGNQPQHF	TGTGCCAGCACCCTCCCCCCCGACAGGGCGGGCAATCAGCCCCAGCATTTT
TRBJ1-1	.	.	TRBV5-1	CASSSRGNTEAFF	TGCGCCAGCAGCTCTCGGGGGAACACTGAAGCTTTCTTT
TRBJ2-2	.	.	TRBV27	CASSLFVAGELFF	TGTGCCAGCAGTTTATTCGTTGCCGGGGAGCTGTTTTTT
TRBJ1-6	.	.	TRBV6-1	CASSASGGQSYRPLHF	TGTGCCAGCAGTGCCTCGGGAGGCCAAAGTTATAGGCCCCTCCACTTT
TRBJ1-1	few	TRBD1	TRBV28	CASSRRQGWGTEAFF	TGTGCCAGCAGTCGGCGACAGGGTTGGGGCACTGAAGCTTTCTTT
TRBJ2-6	.	TRBD1	TRBV7-8	CASSKGAGWGANVLTF	TGTGCCAGCAGCAAGGGGGCAGGCTGGGGGGCCAACGTCCTGACTTTC
TRBJ1-2	.	TRBD1	TRBV4-1	CASRFTGDFGANYGYTF	TGCGCCAGCAGATTCACAGGGGATTTCGGAGCTAACTATGGCTACACCTTC
TRBJ2-7	.	TRBD1	TRBV5-6	CASVYLGTGGYEQYF	TGTGCCAGCGTCTATCTCGGGACAGGGGGATACGAGCAGTACTTC
TRBJ1-3	once	.	TRBV9	CASSVGNSGNTIYF	TGTGCCAGCAGCGTAGGTAACTCTGGAAACACCATATATTTT
TRBJ1-3	.	.	TRBV25-1	CASSEPGTGNTIYF	TGTGCCAGCAGTGAACCCGGGACTGGAAACACCATATATTTT
TRBJ1-2	.	.	TRBV11-2	CASSLSGGYGYTF	TGTGCCAGCAGCTTATCCGGGGGCTATGGCTACACCTTC
TRBJ1-2	.	TRBD1	TRBV6-5	CASKRDRALFGYTF	TGTGCCAGCAAGAGGGACAGAGCCCTATTTGGCTACACCTTC
TRBJ1-4	few	.	TRBV9	CASSVAAGASEKLFF	TGTGCCAGCAGCGTAGCAGCAGGGGCAAGCGAAAAACTGTTTTTT
TRBJ1-4	.	.	TRBV6-6	CASSYLGGEKLFF	TGTGCCAGCAGTTACCTAGGCGGAGAAAAACTGTTTTTT
TRBJ1-3	.	TRBD1	TRBV4-1	CASSQVTGGEGNTIYF	TGCGCCAGCAGCCAGGTGACAGGGGGCGAAGGAAACACCATATATTTT
TRBJ1-5	.	.	TRBV29-1	CSVGVSNQPQHF	TGCAGCGTTGGAGTAAGCAATCAGCCCCAGCATTTT
TRBJ1-2	once	TRBD1	TRBV13	CASSRPPTGEYGYTF	TGTGCCAGCAGCCGTCCCCCGACAGGGGAGTATGGCTACACCTTC